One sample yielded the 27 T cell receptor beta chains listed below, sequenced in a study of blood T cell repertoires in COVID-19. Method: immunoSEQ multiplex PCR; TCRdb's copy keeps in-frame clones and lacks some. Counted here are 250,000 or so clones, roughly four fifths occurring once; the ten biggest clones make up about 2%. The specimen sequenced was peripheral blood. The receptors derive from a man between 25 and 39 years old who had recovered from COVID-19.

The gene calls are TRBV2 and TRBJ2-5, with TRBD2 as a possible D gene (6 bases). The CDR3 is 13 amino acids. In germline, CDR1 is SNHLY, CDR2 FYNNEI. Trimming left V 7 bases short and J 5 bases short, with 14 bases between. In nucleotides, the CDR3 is TGTGCCAGCACCCGGACACGGGAGGAGACCCAGTACTTC. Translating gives CASTRTREETQYF.

CDR3 sequence reads: CASSSRTDLRSPLHF. In nucleotides, the CDR3 is TGTGCCAGCAGCTCCCGGACAGATCTACGTTCACCCCTCCACTTT. This chain connects TRBV5-4 to TRBJ1-6; D may be TRBD1 (6 bases). Germline CDR1 SGHNT, CDR2 YYREEE (reference sequence). The CDR3 totals 15 residues. Trimming removed 3 bases from V and 9 bases from J, with 16 bases in between.

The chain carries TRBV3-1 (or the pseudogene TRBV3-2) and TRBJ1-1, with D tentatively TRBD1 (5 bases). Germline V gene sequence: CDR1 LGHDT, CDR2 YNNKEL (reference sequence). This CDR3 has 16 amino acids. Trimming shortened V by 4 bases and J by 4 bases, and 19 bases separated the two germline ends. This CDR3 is CASSPPSGVQGTEAFF. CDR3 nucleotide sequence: TGTGCCAGCAGCCCCCCATCGGGGGTCCAGGGCACTGAAGCTTTCTTT.

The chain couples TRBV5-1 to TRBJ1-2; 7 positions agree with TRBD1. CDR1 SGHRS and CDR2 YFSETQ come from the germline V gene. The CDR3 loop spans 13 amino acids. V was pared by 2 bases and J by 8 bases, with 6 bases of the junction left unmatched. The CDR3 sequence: CASSFNRGRGYTF. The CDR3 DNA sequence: TGCGCCAGCAGCTTCAACAGGGGTCGGGGCTACACCTTC.

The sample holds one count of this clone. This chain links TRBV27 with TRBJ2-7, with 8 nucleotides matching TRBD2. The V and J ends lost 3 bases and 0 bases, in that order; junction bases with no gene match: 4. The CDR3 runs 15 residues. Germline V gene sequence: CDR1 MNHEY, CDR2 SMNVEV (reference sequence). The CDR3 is CASSFSGGFSYEQYV. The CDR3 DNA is TGTGCCAGCAGTTTCAGCGGGGGCTTCTCCTACGAGCAGTACGTC.

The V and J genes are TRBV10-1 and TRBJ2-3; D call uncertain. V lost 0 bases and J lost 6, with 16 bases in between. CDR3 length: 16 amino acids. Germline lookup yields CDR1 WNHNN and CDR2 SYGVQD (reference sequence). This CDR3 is CASSESIANSGDTQYF. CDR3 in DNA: TGCGCCAGCAGTGAGTCGATAGCTAATTCGGGTGATACGCAGTATTTT.

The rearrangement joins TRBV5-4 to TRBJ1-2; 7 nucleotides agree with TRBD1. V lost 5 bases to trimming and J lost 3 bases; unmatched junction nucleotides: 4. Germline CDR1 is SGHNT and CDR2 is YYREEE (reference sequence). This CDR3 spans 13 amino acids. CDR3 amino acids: CASRVGTDYGYTF. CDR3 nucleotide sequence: TGTGCCAGCAGGGTCGGGACAGACTATGGCTACACCTTC.

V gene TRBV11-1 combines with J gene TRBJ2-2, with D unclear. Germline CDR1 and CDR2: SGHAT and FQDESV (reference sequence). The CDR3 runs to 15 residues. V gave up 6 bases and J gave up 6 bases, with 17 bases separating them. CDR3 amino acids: CASRPKSWWPGELFF. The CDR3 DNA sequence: TGTGCCAGCAGACCCAAGTCTTGGTGGCCCGGGGAGCTGTTTTTT.

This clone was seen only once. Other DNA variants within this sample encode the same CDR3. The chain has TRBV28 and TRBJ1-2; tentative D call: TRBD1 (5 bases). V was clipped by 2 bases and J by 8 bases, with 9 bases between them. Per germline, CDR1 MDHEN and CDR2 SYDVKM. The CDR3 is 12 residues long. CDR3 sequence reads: CASSLGGYGYTF. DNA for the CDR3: TGTGCCAGCAGTTTAGGGGGGTACGGCTACACCTTC.

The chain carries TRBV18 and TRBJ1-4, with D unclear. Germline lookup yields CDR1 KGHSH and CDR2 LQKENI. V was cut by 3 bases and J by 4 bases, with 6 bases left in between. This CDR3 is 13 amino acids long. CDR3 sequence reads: CASSPSFNEKLFF. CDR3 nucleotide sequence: TGTGCCAGCTCACCCTCGTTTAATGAAAAACTGTTTTTT.

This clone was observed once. CDR3 in DNA: TGTGCCAGCAGCTTACGGGGAGGAGGAGGGTACAATGAGCAGTTCTTC. It codes for CASSLRGGGGYNEQFF. V gene TRBV7-3 combines with J gene TRBJ2-1; maybe TRBD2 (6 bases). Germline V gene data show CDR1 as SGHTA and CDR2 as FQGTGA. Trimming left V 2 bases short and J 4 bases short, with 15 bases between. CDR3 size: 16 residues.

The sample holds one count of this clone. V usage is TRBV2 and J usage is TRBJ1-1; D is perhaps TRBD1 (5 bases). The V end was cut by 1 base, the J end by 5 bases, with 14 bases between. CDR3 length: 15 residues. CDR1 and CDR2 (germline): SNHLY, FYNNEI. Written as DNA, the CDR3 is TGTGCCAGCAGTGAAGAGAACGGGGGGAGTACTGAAGCTTTCTTT. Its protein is CASSEENGGSTEAFF.

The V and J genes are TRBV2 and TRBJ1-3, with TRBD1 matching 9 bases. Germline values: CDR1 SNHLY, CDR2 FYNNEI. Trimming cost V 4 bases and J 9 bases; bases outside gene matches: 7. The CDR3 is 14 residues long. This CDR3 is CASSVEQGAVTIYF. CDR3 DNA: TGTGCCAGCAGTGTGGAACAGGGGGCTGTCACCATATATTTT.

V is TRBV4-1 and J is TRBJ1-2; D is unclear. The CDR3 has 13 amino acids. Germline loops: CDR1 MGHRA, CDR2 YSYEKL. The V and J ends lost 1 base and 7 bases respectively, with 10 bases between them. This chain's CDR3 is CASSQGQVGGYTF. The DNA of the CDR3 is TGCGCCAGCAGCCAAGGGCAGGTCGGTGGCTACACCTTC.

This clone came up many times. CDR3 region: CASSLGTGGEQYV. The CDR3 coding sequence is TGTGCCAGCAGCTTGGGGACAGGGGGCGAGCAGTACGTC. The chain recombines TRBV7-8 with TRBJ2-7, with 11 nucleotides matching TRBD1. V shed 3 bases and J 6 bases; nucleotides not matched to a gene: 1. Germline V lookup: CDR1 SGHVS, CDR2 FQNEAQ. The CDR3 is 13 amino acids.

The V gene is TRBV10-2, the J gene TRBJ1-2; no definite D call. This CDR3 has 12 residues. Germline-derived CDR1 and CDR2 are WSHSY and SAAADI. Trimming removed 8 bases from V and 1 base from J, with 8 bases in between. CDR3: CASYGVNYGYTF. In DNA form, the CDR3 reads TGCGCCAGCTACGGGGTTAACTATGGCTACACCTTC.

DNA for the CDR3: TGTGCCAGCAGCCAAGCAGCGGGGGGGGCTACCGGGGAGCTGTTTTTT. Its protein product is CASSQAAGGATGELFF. V usage is TRBV3-1 (or the pseudogene TRBV3-2) and J usage is TRBJ2-2; 10 nucleotides align to TRBD2. Trimming took 1 base from V and 5 from J; bases not matched to a gene: 4. This CDR3 is 16 amino acids long. Germline loops: CDR1 LGHDT, CDR2 YNNKEL (reference sequence).

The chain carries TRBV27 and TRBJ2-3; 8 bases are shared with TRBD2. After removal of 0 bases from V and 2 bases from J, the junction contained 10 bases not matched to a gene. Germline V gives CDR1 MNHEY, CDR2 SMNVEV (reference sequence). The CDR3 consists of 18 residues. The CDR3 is CASSLSGSSGAHTDTQYF. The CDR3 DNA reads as TGTGCCAGCAGTTTATCGGGGAGTAGCGGGGCACACACAGATACGCAGTATTTT.

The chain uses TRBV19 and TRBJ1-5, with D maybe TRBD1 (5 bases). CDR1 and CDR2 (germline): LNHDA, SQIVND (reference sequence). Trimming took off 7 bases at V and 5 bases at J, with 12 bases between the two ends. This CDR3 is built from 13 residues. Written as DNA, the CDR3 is TGTGCCAGTACGACCAGGGTTGATCAGCCCCAGCATTTT. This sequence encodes CASTTRVDQPQHF.

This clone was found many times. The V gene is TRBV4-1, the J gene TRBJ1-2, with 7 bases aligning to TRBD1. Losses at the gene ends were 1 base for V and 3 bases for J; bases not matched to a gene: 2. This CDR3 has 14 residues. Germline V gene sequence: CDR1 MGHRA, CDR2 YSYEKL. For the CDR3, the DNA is TGCGCCAGCAGCCAAGGGGACAGATACTATGGCTACACCTTC. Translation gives CASSQGDRYYGYTF.

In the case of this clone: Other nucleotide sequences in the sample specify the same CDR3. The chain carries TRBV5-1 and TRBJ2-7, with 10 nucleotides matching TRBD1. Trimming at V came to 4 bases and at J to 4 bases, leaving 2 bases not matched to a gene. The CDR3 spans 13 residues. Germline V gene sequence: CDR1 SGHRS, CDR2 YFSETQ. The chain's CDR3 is CASSRDRGYEQYF. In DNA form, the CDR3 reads TGCGCCAGCAGCAGGGACAGGGGATACGAGCAGTACTTC.

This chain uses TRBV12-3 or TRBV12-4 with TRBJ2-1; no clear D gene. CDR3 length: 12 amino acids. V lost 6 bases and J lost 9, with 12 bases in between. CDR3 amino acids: CASRYLFSEQFF. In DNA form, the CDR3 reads TGTGCCAGCAGATACCTATTTAGTGAGCAGTTCTTC.

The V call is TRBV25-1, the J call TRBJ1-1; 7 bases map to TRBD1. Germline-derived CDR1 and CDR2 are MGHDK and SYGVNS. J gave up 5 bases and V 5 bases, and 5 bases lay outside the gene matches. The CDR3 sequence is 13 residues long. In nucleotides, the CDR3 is TGTGCCAGCAGTCCAAAGGGGGCGACTGAAGCTTTCTTT. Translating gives CASSPKGATEAFF.

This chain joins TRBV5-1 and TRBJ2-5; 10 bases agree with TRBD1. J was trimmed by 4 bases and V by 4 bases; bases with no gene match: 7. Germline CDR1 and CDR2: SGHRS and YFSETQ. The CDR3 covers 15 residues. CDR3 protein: CASSIGTGDRETQYF. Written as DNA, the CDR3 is TGCGCCAGCAGCATAGGGACAGGGGATCGAGAGACCCAGTACTTC. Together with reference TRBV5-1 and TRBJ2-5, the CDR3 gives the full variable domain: KAGVTQTPRYLIKTRGQQVTLSCSPISGHRSVSWYQQTPGQGLQFLFEYFSETQRNKGNFPGRFSGRQFSNSRSEMNVSTLELGDSALYLCASSIGTGDRETQYFGPGTRLLVL.

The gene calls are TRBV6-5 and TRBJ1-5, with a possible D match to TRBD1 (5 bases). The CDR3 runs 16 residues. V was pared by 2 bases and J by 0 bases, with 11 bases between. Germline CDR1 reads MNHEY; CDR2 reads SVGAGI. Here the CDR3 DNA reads TGTGCCAGCAGTTACGTAGGGGCTTATAGCAATCAGCCCCAGCATTTT. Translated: CASSYVGAYSNQPQHF.

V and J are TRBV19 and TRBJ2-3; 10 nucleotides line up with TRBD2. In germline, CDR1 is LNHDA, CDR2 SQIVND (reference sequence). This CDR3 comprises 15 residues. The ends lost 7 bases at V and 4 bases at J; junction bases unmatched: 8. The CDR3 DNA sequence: TGTGCCAGTACCCACTCAGCGGGGGGGCCAGATACGCAGTATTTT. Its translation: CASTHSAGGPDTQYF.

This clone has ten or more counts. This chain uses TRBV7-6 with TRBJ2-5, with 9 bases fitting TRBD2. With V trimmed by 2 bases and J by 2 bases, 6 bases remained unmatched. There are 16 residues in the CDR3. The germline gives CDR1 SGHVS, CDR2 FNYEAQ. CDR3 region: CASSLMKTSGQETQYF. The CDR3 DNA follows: TGTGCCAGCAGCTTAATGAAAACTAGCGGGCAAGAGACCCAGTACTTC.